These 25 T cell receptor beta chains were sequenced from one sample in a study of CD8 T cells in Susac syndrome (dated by TCRdb to between 2018 and 2021). The library relied on the immunoSEQ multiplex PCR assay. RNA was extracted using the RNeasy kit, and roughly 0.5 to 1 microgram was reverse transcribed with random hexamers. TCRdb redid the processing of the public reads, applying fastp at Q25 and MiXCR, and retained in-frame beta chains. For every CDR3 protein sequence, its rows merge into one entry that carries the most common genes and DNA. Present in this sample are approximately 150,000 distinct CDR3 sequences, under 97% of which were seen just once. 0.075% to 0.09% of the sample goes to the ten largest clones. Sequencing was performed on CD4+ T cells from PBMCs. These receptors were collected from a human donor with Susac syndrome.

The chain employs TRBV5-1 and TRBJ2-3; 13 bases match TRBD2. V lost 3 bases to trimming and J lost 4 bases; unmatched junction nucleotides: 8. The germline V gene has CDR1 SGHRS and CDR2 YFSETQ. The CDR3 runs to 17 residues. CDR3 protein: CASSSERTSGSSDTQYF. CDR3 bases: TGCGCCAGCAGCTCGGAAAGGACTAGCGGGAGTTCAGATACGCAGTATTTT.

The rearrangement uses TRBV3-1 and TRBJ1-1; the D is unclear. The V gene lost 3 bases and the J gene lost 1 base, with 9 bases spanning the gap. Germline CDR1 and CDR2: LGHDT and YNNKEL (reference sequence). CDR3 length: 14 residues. The CDR3 DNA reads TGTGCCAGCAGCCACCACGGGCAGAACACTGAAGCTTTCTTT. It specifies CASSHHGQNTEAFF.

The chain uses TRBV5-1 and TRBJ2-5, with a tentative D call TRBD2 (6 bases). Germline V gene sequence: CDR1 SGHRS, CDR2 YFSETQ. The V gene lost 4 bases and the J gene lost 4 bases, with 17 bases spanning the gap. This CDR3 has 15 residues. The DNA of the CDR3 is TGCGCCAGCAGCACCGGGACTGTATTAGGAGAGACCCAGTACTTC. This codes for CASSTGTVLGETQYF.

The rearrangement joins TRBV29-1 to TRBJ2-5; D ambiguous. The CDR3 has 11 amino acids. In germline, CDR1 is SQVTM, CDR2 ANQGSEA. Trimming removed 3 bases from V and 1 base from J, with 3 bases in between. CDR3 DNA: TGCAGCGTTGACCTCCAAGAGACCCAGTACTTC. Translation: CSVDLQETQYF.

This chain joins TRBV6-6 and TRBJ1-6; possibly TRBD1 for D (5 bases). CDR3 length: 16 amino acids. V was trimmed by 5 bases and J by 7 bases, leaving 18 bases between them. Germline V gives CDR1 MNHNY, CDR2 SVGAGI (reference sequence). CDR3 residues: CASSQKSGTSNSPLHF. DNA of the CDR3: TGTGCCAGCAGTCAAAAGTCCGGGACCAGCAATTCACCCCTCCACTTT.

The chain carries TRBV20-1 and TRBJ1-1; the D gene is possibly TRBD1 (5 bases). The CDR3 totals 13 residues. In germline, CDR1 is DFQATT, CDR2 SNEGSKA (reference sequence). The V and J ends lost 6 bases and 0 bases respectively, with 11 bases between them. CDR3 bases: TGCAGTGCGAGCCGGGACTTGAACACTGAAGCTTTCTTT. It encodes CSASRDLNTEAFF.

J is TRBJ2-1 and V is TRBV20-1; D is unresolved. The CDR3 covers 11 residues. V was trimmed by 5 bases and J by 8 bases, leaving 10 bases between them. The germline CDR1 and CDR2 sequences are DFQATT and SNEGSKA (reference sequence). The chain's CDR3 is CSAQLVHEQFF. Here the CDR3 DNA reads TGCAGTGCTCAATTAGTGCATGAGCAGTTCTTC.

The chain has TRBV7-9 and TRBJ2-7; D is tentatively TRBD1 or TRBD2 (5 bases each). This CDR3 contains 13 residues. Trimming cost V 5 bases and J 2 bases, with 10 bases left between them. The germline V gene has CDR1 SEHNR and CDR2 FQNEAQ (reference sequence). The CDR3 loop reads CASSTSGPYEQYF. As DNA, the CDR3 is TGTGCCAGCAGCACCTCGGGGCCCTACGAGCAGTACTTC.

The genes are TRBV29-1 and TRBJ1-1; D unclear. From germline, CDR1 is SQVTM and CDR2 ANQGSEA. The ends were cut back, 4 bases at V and 3 bases at J, with 15 bases in the middle. The CDR3 is made up of 14 amino acids. As DNA, the CDR3 is TGCAGCGTTGTAGGGCTGAGGTCGGACACTGAAGCTTTCTTT. Translation gives CSVVGLRSDTEAFF.

The chain combines TRBV3-1 with TRBJ2-3, with 9 bases fitting TRBD2. The CDR3 has 14 residues. Germline loops: CDR1 LGHDT, CDR2 YNNKEL (reference sequence). Unmatched junction bases numbered 5, after V lost 4 bases and J lost 6 bases. In DNA form, the CDR3 reads TGTGCCAGCAGCCCCGCGGGGGGGAAGGATACGCAGTATTTT. It is translated as CASSPAGGKDTQYF.

The gene calls are TRBV2 and TRBJ2-7; 9 positions agree with TRBD1. Per germline, CDR1 SNHLY and CDR2 FYNNEI. This CDR3 contains 15 residues. The V gene end was trimmed by 3 bases and the J gene end by 2 bases; junction bases not matched to a gene: 5. The CDR3 DNA reads TGTGCCAGCAGTGAGGAACAGGGGGCTACCTACGAGCAGTACTTC. Translated: CASSEEQGATYEQYF.

The CDR3, as DNA: TGTGCCAGCCGAGACGAGTTAATGAACACTGAAGCTTTCTTT. It encodes CASRDELMNTEAFF. The chain employs TRBV28 and TRBJ1-1; D is unresolved. CDR3 length equals 14 residues. In germline, CDR1 is MDHEN, CDR2 SYDVKM. V lost 8 bases to trimming and J lost 0 bases, with 13 bases between them.

The sample holds one count of this clonotype. The rearrangement uses TRBV29-1 and TRBJ1-1, with D possibly matching TRBD1 (6 bases). Germline V CDR1 and CDR2: SQVTM, ANQGSEA. CDR3 length: 16 residues. V was shortened by 2 bases and J by 5 bases, with 21 bases between the two germline ends. The CDR3 DNA sequence: TGCAGCGTTGAAATTTTAGTTCAGGGGATAGGAACTGAAGCTTTCTTT. The encoded protein is CSVEILVQGIGTEAFF.

This clonotype came up once. This chain connects TRBV20-1 to TRBJ2-5; D may be TRBD2 (5 bases). Trimming pared 6 bases from V and 0 bases from J, leaving 8 bases between. Germline CDR1 and CDR2: DFQATT and SNEGSKA (reference sequence). This CDR3 contains 12 residues. Written as DNA, the CDR3 is TGCAGTGCAAAGACTAACCAAGAGACCCAGTACTTC. Translation gives CSAKTNQETQYF.

The V gene is TRBV10-3, the J gene TRBJ2-7; 9 bases agree with TRBD1. Germline lookup yields CDR1 ENHRY and CDR2 SYGVKD. The CDR3 extends over 13 amino acids. V was clipped by 4 bases and J by 5 bases; unmatched bases: 3. The CDR3 bases are TGTGCCATCAGTGCCACAGGGGGCCACGAGCAGTACTTC. It is translated as CAISATGGHEQYF.

The chain has TRBV6-5 and TRBJ2-1, with D possibly being TRBD1 or TRBD2 (5 bases each). Trimming took 5 bases from V and 9 from J, leaving 11 bases between them. The germline V gene encodes CDR1 MNHEY and CDR2 SVGAGI. The CDR3 loop spans 12 amino acids. CDR3 coding DNA: TGTGCCAGCAGTCCACGGGACGGTGAGCAGTTCTTC. Residues: CASSPRDGEQFF.

The chain is built from TRBV5-1 and TRBJ2-5, with 9 bases fitting TRBD2. Looked up from germline, CDR1 is SGHRS and CDR2 is YFSETQ. CDR3 length: 15 amino acids. The junction had 7 bases not matched to a gene; V was cut back by 2 bases and J by 5 bases. CDR3 DNA sequence: TGCGCCAGCAGCTTTCCTAGCGGGGCCGGGGAGACCCAGTACTTC. The encoded protein is CASSFPSGAGETQYF.

The CDR3 nucleotides are TGCGTCTCCCGGGACAGGGGCTACGAGCAGTACTTC. Its translation: CVSRDRGYEQYF. The chain recombines TRBV20-1 with TRBJ2-7, with 10 positions matching TRBD1. The CDR3 runs to 12 residues. Germline-derived CDR1 and CDR2 are DFQATT and SNEGSKA (reference sequence).

This clonotype was recorded only once. The rearrangement joins TRBV20-1 to TRBJ2-1, with a possible D match to TRBD2 (5 bases). The CDR3 is 17 amino acids. The V and J ends lost 3 bases and 0 bases respectively, with 18 bases between them. Per the germline V gene, CDR1 is DFQATT and CDR2 is SNEGSKA (reference sequence). The CDR3, as DNA: TGCAGTGCTAGCCCCATAACGCGGAGGAGCTCCTACAATGAGCAGTTCTTC. This sequence encodes CSASPITRRSSYNEQFF.

The CDR3 region is CASRSVISYNEQFF. DNA of the CDR3: TGCGCCAGCAGGTCGGTAATATCCTACAATGAGCAGTTCTTC. This chain links TRBV5-1 with TRBJ2-1; D unclear. This CDR3 has 14 residues. Per the germline V gene, CDR1 is SGHRS and CDR2 is YFSETQ. Trimming removed 5 bases from V and 1 base from J, with 10 bases in between.

The genes are TRBV6-5 and TRBJ2-4; possibly TRBD1 for D (6 bases). CDR3 length: 14 amino acids. Trimming removed 5 bases from V and 4 bases from J, with 12 bases in between. CDR1 is MNHEY and CDR2 is SVGAGI in the germline V gene. The CDR3 spells CASSPTGQKNIQYF. CDR3 in DNA: TGTGCCAGCAGTCCGACCGGACAGAAAAACATTCAGTACTTC.

The chain joins TRBV29-1 to TRBJ2-5; weak D call: TRBD1 (5 bases). The CDR3 has 15 residues. Per the germline V gene, CDR1 is SQVTM and CDR2 is ANQGSEA. V lost 3 bases, J lost 0 bases, and 14 bases lay in between. The CDR3 nucleotides read TGCAGCGTTGAGGACCCCAGGGCCCACCAAGAGACCCAGTACTTC. Its translation: CSVEDPRAHQETQYF.

The chain carries TRBV2 and TRBJ2-1; 12 bases are shared with TRBD2. V lost 8 bases and J lost 9; bases outside the gene matches: 5. The CDR3 contains 13 residues. Per germline, CDR1 SNHLY and CDR2 FYNNEI. As DNA, the CDR3 is TGTGCCAGCGAAGCTAGCGGGAGGGTTGAGCAGTTCTTC. It translates to CASEASGRVEQFF.

The genes are TRBV29-1 and TRBJ2-3; D perhaps matches TRBD2 (6 bases). This CDR3 contains 14 residues. The V gene lost 5 bases and the J gene lost 2 bases, with 14 bases spanning the gap. CDR1 is SQVTM, CDR2 ANQGSEA, per germline. This CDR3 reads CSVRPGGTTDTQYF. CDR3 DNA: TGCAGCGTTCGCCCAGGCGGGACCACAGATACGCAGTATTTT.

The chain recombines TRBV9 with TRBJ1-1, with a tentative D call TRBD1 (5 bases). CDR1 and CDR2 from the germline V gene are SGDLS and YYNGEE. The CDR3 is 14 amino acids. Between the trimmed V and J ends, which lost 3 bases and 1 base, there was a span of 10 bases. The CDR3 nucleotides are TGTGCCAGCAGCGCCGCGGGGGGGAACACTGAAGCTTTCTTT. Amino acid sequence: CASSAAGGNTEAFF.